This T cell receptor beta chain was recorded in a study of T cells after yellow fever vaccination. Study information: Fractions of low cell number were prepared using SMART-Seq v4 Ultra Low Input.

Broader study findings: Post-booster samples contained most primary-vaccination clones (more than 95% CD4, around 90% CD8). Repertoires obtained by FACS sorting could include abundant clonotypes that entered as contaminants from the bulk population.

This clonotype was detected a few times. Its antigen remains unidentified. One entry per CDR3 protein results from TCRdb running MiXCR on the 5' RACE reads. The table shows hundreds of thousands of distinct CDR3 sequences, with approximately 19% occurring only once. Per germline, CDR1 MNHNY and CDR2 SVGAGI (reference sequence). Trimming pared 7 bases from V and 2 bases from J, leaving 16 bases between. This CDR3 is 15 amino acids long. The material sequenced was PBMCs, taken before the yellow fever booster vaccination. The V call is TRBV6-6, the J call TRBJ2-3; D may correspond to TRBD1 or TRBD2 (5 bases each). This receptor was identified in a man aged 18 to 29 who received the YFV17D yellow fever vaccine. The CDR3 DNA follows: TGTGCCAGCACTGTCACGGGTGGGACCACAGATACGCAGTATTTT. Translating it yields CASTVTGGTTDTQYF.